Sequencing of this T cell receptor (beta chain) was carried out in a study of shared clonotypes between healthy human individuals. Across the whole study: The donor pool was made up of two women and three men aged 18 to 49.

This CDR3 comprises 14 residues. Trimming cost V 1 base and J 8 bases, with 12 bases left between them. Germline V gives CDR1 MNHEY, CDR2 SVGAGI. The donor cohort consisted entirely of Caucasian adults residing in Nashville, Tennessee. Deep-level settings were used for running the assay. Each subset's genomic DNA was split evenly across several immunoSEQ plates. Generated by immunoSEQ multiplex PCR, the TCRdb table keeps only in-frame clones and is missing some. The sample includes hundreds of thousands of clones, around 96% of them seen just once. This clone was detected once. The sequencing input was naive CD4+ T cells sorted from blood. The subset: CD45RA+ positively selected. The chain is built from TRBV6-5 and TRBJ2-1; TRBD2 might be the D (7 bases). This clonotype originated in a woman in her twenties or thirties in good health. DNA of the CDR3: TGTGCCAGCAGTTACTTTAGGGGGGGCGATGAGCAGTTCTTC. Protein product: CASSYFRGGDEQFF.